Detailed here is one TCR beta chain. The antigen remains undetermined. This sample was taken from a study of post-analysis software for immune sequencing data. As for the study in general: The disease courses covered relapsing-remitting, secondary progressive and progressive-relapsing multiple sclerosis. General study results and limits: Controls showed significantly higher normalized Chao1 diversity than did multiple sclerosis patients. TRBV5-6, TRBV5-1 and TRBV20-1 belonged to a set of a handful of TRBV segments that were more frequent in patients than controls.

The CDR3 length is 14 residues. V shed 5 bases, J shed 2 bases, and the junction held 5 bases outside the gene matches. TCR beta libraries were prepared from cDNA with unique molecular identifiers. A population of 1 to 10 million T cells gave rise to 450,000 to 500,000 cDNA molecules. TCRdb fed the PCR reads into MiXCR, producing one record per CDR3 protein. The table has about 680,000 distinct CDR3 sequences, more than 50% seen once; the top ten hold 11%. The chain links TRBV12-3 or TRBV12-4 to TRBJ2-5; 7 nucleotides match TRBD1. Specimen: blood. This sequence was found in a girl aged 2-10 years with multiple sclerosis. The CDR3 sequence: CASSQGTEQETQYF. The DNA for the CDR3 is TGTGCCAGCAGTCAAGGGACAGAACAAGAGACCCAGTACTTC.